Listed below are T cell receptor beta chains from one sample, sequenced in a study of spatial heterogeneity in lung cancer. TCRdb re-derived calls from the 5' RACE reads in MiXCR, one entry per CDR3 protein. The data contain tens of thousands of distinct CDR3 sequences, about 12% of them seen just once; the ten biggest clones take up over 40%. The material was PBMCs, obtained at surgery. The receptor set was obtained from a male donor with early-stage non-small cell lung cancer. Each CDR3 is given with its conserved first and last residue. D genes are given only for firm matches. A clone size is listed for some rows: how often the clone was seen (once, few, many), or a class if it is expanded.

d_call clone_size j_call v_call cdr3_aa cdr3_nt
TRBD1 few TRBJ2-1 TRBV7-2 CASSLSGQGAGEQFF TGTGCCAGCAGCTTATCGGGCCAGGGGGCTGGTGAGCAGTTCTTC
NA NA TRBJ2-2 TRBV6-1 CASRPDWGRPTTGELFF TGTGCCAGCAGACCGGACTGGGGACGGCCTACCACCGGGGAGCTGTTTTTT
NA NA TRBJ1-1 TRBV9 CASSVRFRDTEAFF TGTGCCAGCAGCGTCCGTTTCAGGGACACTGAAGCTTTCTTT
TRBD1 few TRBJ1-1 TRBV6-5 CASSNRQGGTEAFF TGTGCCAGCAGTAACCGACAGGGAGGCACTGAAGCTTTCTTT
NA NA TRBJ2-3 TRBV6-1 CASSGEGGTDTQYF TGTGCCAGCAGTGGTGAAGGGGGCACAGATACGCAGTATTTT
NA many TRBJ2-4 TRBV4-1 CASSQQGLAKNIQYF TGCGCCAGCAGCCAACAGGGTTTAGCCAAAAACATTCAGTACTTC
NA few TRBJ1-6 TRBV5-4 CASSRGTLYNSPLHF TGTGCCAGCAGCCGCGGGACACTATATAATTCACCCCTCCACTTT
NA NA TRBJ2-7 TRBV28 CASSSHEGREYYEQYF TGTGCCAGCAGTTCCCATGAAGGGCGGGAATACTACGAGCAGTACTTC
NA NA TRBJ1-2 TRBV12-3/TRBV12-4 CASSFRQGRGYGYTF TGTGCCAGCAGTTTCCGGCAGGGAAGGGGCTATGGCTACACCTTC
NA few TRBJ2-7 TRBV15 CATSRDVPSSGYEQYF TGTGCCACCAGCAGAGATGTCCCCAGTTCGGGCTACGAGCAGTACTTC
TRBD2 few TRBJ2-2 TRBV5-1 CASSLETSGSVTGELFF TGCGCCAGCAGCCTAGAGACTAGCGGGTCGGTCACCGGGGAGCTGTTTTTT
NA few TRBJ2-1 TRBV10-3 CAISESAVSYNEQFF TGTGCCATCAGTGAGTCGGCGGTTAGTTACAATGAGCAGTTCTTC
TRBD1 NA TRBJ2-1 TRBV6-1 CASSEAGTGIYNEQFF TGTGCCAGCAGTGAAGCCGGGACAGGGATATACAATGAGCAGTTCTTC
NA NA TRBJ2-7 TRBV6-6 CASSYSGGLSYEQYF TGTGCCAGCAGTTACTCCGGAGGGCTCTCCTACGAGCAGTACTTC
NA few TRBJ1-4 TRBV16 CASSQDSQGEKLFF TGTGCCAGCAGCCAAGACAGCCAAGGAGAAAAACTGTTTTTT
NA NA TRBJ2-2 TRBV9 CASSVSSNTGELFF TGTGCCAGCAGCGTATCATCGAACACCGGGGAGCTGTTTTTT
NA NA TRBJ1-6 TRBV7-2 CASSLGGKDSPLHF TGTGCCAGCAGCCTGGGGGGCAAAGATTCACCCCTCCACTTT
NA few TRBJ2-7 TRBV7-9 CASSLGLPGQNYEQYF TGTGCCAGCAGCTTAGGACTCCCGGGGCAAAATTACGAGCAGTACTTC
TRBD2 few TRBJ2-7 TRBV12-3/TRBV12-4 CASSPTSGVSYEQYF TGTGCCAGCAGTCCAACTAGCGGGGTTTCCTACGAGCAGTACTTC
TRBD2 NA TRBJ2-1 TRBV12-3/TRBV12-4 CASTPGAGGPIEQFF TGTGCCAGCACCCCAGGAGCGGGGGGTCCTATTGAGCAGTTCTTC
TRBD1 NA TRBJ1-3 TRBV7-9 CASSLAGTAGNTIYF TGTGCCAGCAGCTTAGCAGGGACAGCTGGAAACACCATATATTTT
TRBD1 few TRBJ1-1 TRBV10-2 CASSGTAPSSMGNTEAFF TGCGCCAGCAGCGGGACAGCCCCCAGCAGTATGGGGAACACTGAAGCTTTCTTT
NA many TRBJ2-7 TRBV7-9 CASTLIGLGEQYF TGTGCCAGCACCTTGATCGGTTTGGGCGAGCAGTACTTC
NA NA TRBJ2-2 TRBV4-1 CASSHRRAGELFF TGCGCCAGCAGTCATCGGCGGGCCGGGGAGCTGTTTTTT
TRBD2 NA TRBJ2-3 TRBV24-1 CATSGGLAEHTDTQYF TGTGCCACCAGTGGGGGACTAGCGGAACACACAGATACGCAGTATTTT
TRBD2 NA TRBJ2-1 TRBV19 CASSPRRGVYNEQFF TGTGCCAGTAGTCCTCGACGGGGGGTATACAATGAGCAGTTCTTC
NA many TRBJ1-5 TRBV6-2/TRBV6-3 CASSLRTWAGNQPQHF TGTGCCAGCAGTTTGCGCACGTGGGCAGGCAATCAGCCCCAGCATTTT
TRBD2 NA TRBJ2-1 TRBV7-3 CASSFLSGTSGGAYNEQFF TGTGCCAGCAGCTTCCTCTCCGGGACTAGCGGGGGAGCCTACAATGAGCAGTTCTTC
TRBD1 NA TRBJ1-1 TRBV7-9 CASSQGQGAAFF TGTGCCAGCAGCCAAGGACAGGGGGCGGCTTTCTTT
TRBD1 NA TRBJ2-3 TRBV27 CASSPGTGYKHTQYF TGTGCCAGCAGTCCCGGGACAGGGTATAAACATACGCAGTATTTT
TRBD2 NA TRBJ2-1 TRBV4-3 CASSQASSGYNEQFF TGCGCCAGCAGCCAAGCCTCTAGCGGCTACAATGAGCAGTTCTTC
NA NA TRBJ2-5 TRBV7-2 CASSDPRSAQETQYF TGTGCCAGCAGCGATCCAAGGAGCGCCCAAGAGACCCAGTACTTC
TRBD1 few TRBJ2-3 TRBV5-1 CASSLNPPGQGTDTQYF TGCGCCAGCAGCTTGAACCCTCCGGGACAGGGCACAGATACGCAGTATTTT
NA few TRBJ2-3 TRBV5-4 CASLVSGVTDTQYF TGTGCCAGCCTCGTCTCAGGCGTTACAGATACGCAGTATTTT
NA NA TRBJ2-1 TRBV2 CASSSSWGNEQFF TGTGCCAGCAGTTCCAGCTGGGGGAATGAGCAGTTCTTC
NA medium-sized TRBJ2-4 TRBV5-4 CASSLGSAKNIQYF TGTGCCAGCAGCTTGGGGTCTGCCAAAAACATTCAGTACTTC
TRBD2 few TRBJ2-1 TRBV3-1 CASRSTSAIEQFF TGTGCCAGCAGGTCCACTAGCGCCATTGAGCAGTTCTTC
TRBD1 many TRBJ2-2 TRBV5-1 CASSLGQGNTGELFF TGTGCCAGCAGCTTAGGACAGGGGAACACCGGGGAGCTGTTTTTT
TRBD2 many TRBJ2-6 TRBV28 CASSLPGLASGANVLTF TGTGCCAGCAGCCTTCCGGGACTAGCTTCTGGGGCCAACGTCCTGACTTTC
NA many TRBJ2-3 TRBV7-2 CASSPGTDTQYF TGTGCCAGCAGCCCAGGGACAGATACGCAGTATTTT
TRBD1 NA TRBJ2-3 TRBV29-1 CSVGGTGLIDTQYF TGCAGCGTTGGTGGGACAGGGTTGATAGATACGCAGTATTTT
NA NA TRBJ2-3 TRBV19 CASSIGRERTGTDTQYF TGTGCCAGTAGTATCGGCCGGGAGAGAACGGGAACAGATACGCAGTATTTT
NA NA TRBJ1-1 TRBV19 CASSIPPGLAFF TGTGCCAGTAGTATCCCCCCAGGGTTGGCTTTCTTT
NA few TRBJ2-7 TRBV7-2 CASSLPAKLYEQYF TGTGCCAGCAGCTTACCGGCAAAACTCTACGAGCAGTACTTC
NA many TRBJ1-1 TRBV5-1 CASSFGGVGTEAFF TGCGCCAGCAGCTTCGGGGGAGTTGGCACTGAAGCTTTCTTT
NA NA TRBJ2-3 TRBV7-3 CASSPGPMLTDTQYF TGTGCCAGCAGCCCTGGACCGATGCTCACAGATACGCAGTATTTT
TRBD2 NA TRBJ2-1 TRBV9 CASSTSGSTYNEQFF TGTGCCAGCAGCACCAGCGGGAGTACCTACAATGAGCAGTTCTTC
NA NA TRBJ1-2 TRBV3-1 CASSQSLDYTF TGTGCCAGCAGCCAATCCCTGGACTACACCTTC
TRBD1 NA TRBJ1-2 TRBV7-9 CASSLMGQASNGYTF TGTGCCAGCAGCTTAATGGGACAGGCGAGTAATGGCTACACCTTC
NA few TRBJ2-2 TRBV5-1 CASSLSVGQAGTGELFF TGCGCCAGCAGCTTATCAGTGGGGCAGGCGGGCACCGGGGAGCTGTTTTTT
TRBD2 NA TRBJ2-2 TRBV11-3 CASSLGLAGGRGELFF TGTGCCAGCAGCCTAGGACTAGCGGGGGGCCGCGGGGAGCTGTTTTTT
NA NA TRBJ2-5 TRBV7-2 CASSLVAEETQYF TGTGCCAGCAGCTTAGTAGCGGAAGAGACCCAGTACTTC
NA few TRBJ2-1 TRBV27 CASSLFPLPLDNEQFF TGTGCCAGCAGTTTATTCCCTCTACCTTTGGACAATGAGCAGTTCTTC
NA many TRBJ2-3 TRBV12-3/TRBV12-4 CASVQGSTDTQYF TGTGCCAGCGTCCAGGGGAGCACAGATACGCAGTATTTT